The 26 T cell receptor beta chains in this list originate from one sample, sequenced in a study of low-dose radiotherapy and immunotherapy resistance in tumors. Both TCRalpha and TCRbeta chains were reverse transcribed with V-gene-specific primers. The TCRs were subjected to amplification over 20 PCR cycles employing a constant-region primer in conjunction with a V-primer adapter. Via MiXCR, TCRdb re-called the reads, giving one row per CDR3 protein. The data contain roughly 40,000 distinct CDR3 sequences, less than 30% of them singletons. Time point in this sample: after trial treatment. Treatment given: LDRT plus nivolumab, ipilimumab, low-dose cyclophosphamide and aspirin (RACIN trial). This material consisted of PBMCs, taken after low-dose radiotherapy plus immunotherapy. Source of these receptors: a male donor with prostate cancer.

This clonotype came up many times. The V gene is TRBV5-4, the J gene TRBJ2-3; D remains unclear. Trimming took 4 bases from V and 2 from J, leaving 14 bases between them. Germline V gene sequence: CDR1 SGHNT, CDR2 YYREEE (reference sequence). The CDR3 loop spans 15 amino acids. Here the CDR3 DNA reads TGTGCCAGCAGCCCTACTAATCACAACACAGATACGCAGTATTTT. It yields the protein CASSPTNHNTDTQYF.

Concerning this clonotype itself: With only one base between it and a far larger clone, this is likely a read error. The chain carries TRBV13 and TRBJ2-1; maybe TRBD2 (6 bases). The CDR3 spans 18 residues. V gave up 6 bases and J gave up 8 bases, with 29 bases separating them. From germline, CDR1 is PRHDT and CDR2 FYEKMQ (reference sequence). CDR3 region: CASSVLFGVAERGHEQFF. In DNA form, the CDR3 reads TGTGCCAGCAGTGTCCTGTTTGGGGTAGCGGAACGAGGGCATGAGCAGTTCTTC.

This clonotype was seen many times. The chain carries TRBV20-1 and TRBJ2-7; 11 positions agree with TRBD1. The CDR3 loop spans 12 amino acids. Germline CDR1 and CDR2: DFQATT and SNEGSKA (reference sequence). Trimming cost V 7 bases and J 7 bases; bases outside gene matches: 6. The CDR3 loop is CSGGQGAYEQYF. The DNA for the CDR3 is TGCAGTGGAGGACAGGGGGCGTATGAGCAGTACTTC.

This clonotype was detected only a few times. V usage is TRBV18 and J usage is TRBJ2-7; D not certain. The CDR3 has 13 residues. CDR1 is KGHSH, CDR2 LQKENI, per germline. The germline V and J ends were trimmed by 1 base and 1 base, with 5 bases remaining between them. The CDR3 DNA follows: TGTGCCAGCTCACCACTAGCATCCTACGAGCAGTACTTC. Amino acids: CASSPLASYEQYF.

This clonotype has ten or more counts. This chain uses TRBV7-2 with TRBJ2-1, with D possibly matching TRBD2 (5 bases). CDR1 and CDR2 from the germline V gene are SGHTA and FQGNSA. This CDR3 comprises 13 residues. V was clipped by 1 base and J by 8 bases, with 9 bases between them. As DNA, the CDR3 is TGTGCCAGCAGCTTAGAGCTAGCATATGAGCAGTTCTTC. Amino acid sequence: CASSLELAYEQFF.

V is TRBV2 and J is TRBJ2-7; D gene ambiguous. The germline CDR1 and CDR2 sequences are SNHLY and FYNNEI. The CDR3 length is 13 residues. The V end was cut by 3 bases, the J end by 0 bases, with 6 bases between. In DNA form, the CDR3 reads TGTGCCAGCAGTGAGTCCAGCTCCTACGAGCAGTACTTC. Its translation is CASSESSSYEQYF.

This clonotype was recorded many times. J is TRBJ2-1 and V is TRBV2; 8 positions agree with TRBD1. Germline lookup yields CDR1 SNHLY and CDR2 FYNNEI. This CDR3 has 14 amino acids. V lost 5 bases to trimming and J lost 7 bases; unmatched junction nucleotides: 7. CDR3 in amino acids: CASSSGTGWNEQFF. CDR3 in DNA: TGTGCCAGCAGTTCCGGGACAGGTTGGAATGAGCAGTTCTTC.

Concerning this clonotype itself: This sequence may be a read error, since a much larger clone differs from it by one base. This chain uses TRBV4-2 with TRBJ1-1; tentative D call: TRBD1 (6 bases). Trimming took off 5 bases at V and 3 bases at J, with 13 bases between the two ends. The CDR3 is made up of 14 amino acids. Germline V CDR1 and CDR2: LGHNA, YNFKEQ. In DNA form, the CDR3 reads TGTGCCAGCAGCACAGGGAAGGCGGACACTGAAGCTTTCTTT. Protein: CASSTGKADTEAFF.

This clonotype has a count of ten or more. CDR3 protein: CASSDYWDRGTDTQYF. The CDR3 DNA is TGTGCCAGCAGTGACTACTGGGACAGGGGTACAGATACGCAGTATTTT. The V and J genes are TRBV25-1 and TRBJ2-3; 10 nucleotides align to TRBD1. From germline, CDR1 is MGHDK and CDR2 SYGVNS. The CDR3 is 16 amino acids. After removal of 3 bases from V and 3 bases from J, the junction contained 6 bases not matched to a gene.

The table lists this clonotype with many counts. V and J are TRBV3-1 and TRBJ2-1; TRBD2 aligns across 10 bases. The CDR3 covers 20 residues. Germline values: CDR1 LGHDT, CDR2 YNNKEL (reference sequence). Trimming at V came to 1 base and at J to 0 bases, leaving 12 bases not matched to a gene. The CDR3 DNA is TGTGCCAGCAGCCAAGGGGGGCCAGCGGGAGGGCAAACCTCCTACAATGAGCAGTTCTTC. Protein sequence: CASSQGGPAGGQTSYNEQFF.

This clonotype was seen ten or more times. The chain couples TRBV19 to TRBJ2-7; D possibly corresponds to TRBD1 (5 bases). This CDR3 comprises 14 residues. The V gene's germline CDR1 is LNHDA and CDR2 SQIVND (reference sequence). Trimming cost V 2 bases and J 4 bases, with 12 bases left between them. The CDR3 DNA sequence: TGTGCCAGTAGTATACGCGCGACAGCTTACGAGCAGTACTTC. This codes for CASSIRATAYEQYF.

The CDR3 region has the DNA TGTGCCAGCAGCCTTCGACAAGTCAATCAGCCCCAGCATTTT. Amino acids: CASSLRQVNQPQHF. The rearrangement uses TRBV3-1 and TRBJ1-5; D unresolved. V was clipped by 4 bases and J by 3 bases, with 10 bases between them. The CDR3 length is 14 residues. Germline V gene sequence: CDR1 LGHDT, CDR2 YNNKEL (reference sequence).

In this sample, this clonotype turned up many times. V is TRBV10-1 and J is TRBJ2-7; either TRBD1 or TRBD2 may fit D (5 bases each). Germline V gene sequence: CDR1 WNHNN, CDR2 SYGVQD (reference sequence). V was trimmed by 2 bases and J by 0 bases, leaving 11 bases between them. The CDR3 covers 15 residues. CDR3: CASSEGRQPSYEQYF. CDR3 DNA sequence: TGCGCCAGCAGTGAGGGGAGACAGCCCTCCTACGAGCAGTACTTC.

By sample share, this clonotype is medium-sized. The rearrangement links TRBV5-1 to TRBJ2-1; D may be TRBD1 or TRBD2 (6 bases each). Germline-derived CDR1 and CDR2 are SGHRS and YFSETQ. Trimming shortened V by 4 bases and J by 8 bases, and 19 bases separated the two germline ends. The CDR3 contains 15 residues. The CDR3: CASSVTGSKGDEQFF. The CDR3 DNA reads as TGCGCCAGCAGCGTAACCGGGAGTAAGGGGGATGAGCAGTTCTTC.

This chain links TRBV18 with TRBJ2-5, with no clear D. Trimming shortened V by 6 bases and J by 5 bases, and 7 bases separated the two germline ends. This CDR3 spans 11 amino acids. From germline, CDR1 is KGHSH and CDR2 LQKENI. The CDR3 spells CASSSEETQYF. Here the CDR3 DNA reads TGTGCCAGCTCCTCCGAGGAGACCCAGTACTTC.

This clonotype was seen many times. The V gene is TRBV12-3 or TRBV12-4, the J gene TRBJ2-7; D may be TRBD2 (7 bases). This CDR3 is 14 amino acids long. Deletions cut 6 bases from V and 3 bases from J, with 15 bases between. Written as DNA, the CDR3 is TGTGCCAGCAGCCCAGGGGCGGGAGACTACGAGCAGTACTTC. Encoded protein: CASSPGAGDYEQYF.

Many counts were recorded for this clonotype. V is TRBV4-2 and J is TRBJ2-1, with 10 bases identical to TRBD2. This CDR3 is built from 20 residues. V dropped 4 bases and J dropped 0; count of bases not matched to a gene: 15. CDR1 LGHNA and CDR2 YNFKEQ come from the germline V gene. CDR3: CASSREFAAGGVSSYNEQFF. CDR3 coding DNA: TGTGCCAGCAGCCGCGAATTCGCAGCGGGGGGGGTTAGCTCCTACAATGAGCAGTTCTTC.

This clonotype was detected a few times. The chain couples TRBV2 to TRBJ1-5; 10 positions agree with TRBD1. The CDR3 loop spans 15 amino acids. The ends lost 8 bases at V and 3 bases at J; junction bases unmatched: 7. The germline V gene has CDR1 SNHLY and CDR2 FYNNEI. CDR3 DNA sequence: TGTGCCAGCGGCCGGGACAGGGGAAACAATCAGCCCCAGCATTTT. Protein: CASGRDRGNNQPQHF. Variable domain in full (rest from reference TRBV2 and TRBJ1-5): EPEVTQTPSHQVTQMGQEVILRCVPISNHLYFYWYRQILGQKVEFLVSFYNNEISEKSEIFDDQFSVERPDGSNFTLKIRSTKLEDSAMYFCASGRDRGNNQPQHFGDGTRLSIL.

This clonotype was detected ten times or more. The chain combines TRBV25-1 with TRBJ1-1; D uncertain. The CDR3 length is 15 residues. V lost 1 base and J lost 4, with 13 bases in between. Germline V gene data show CDR1 as MGHDK and CDR2 as SYGVNS. The CDR3 sequence: CASSEWRGMVTEAFF. CDR3 DNA: TGTGCCAGCAGTGAATGGAGAGGGATGGTCACTGAAGCTTTCTTT.

Comments on this clonotype: A read error likely explains this, since a far larger clone differs by one base. The CDR3 DNA follows: TGTGCCAGCAGTGGGACTAGCGGGAGACGTAACAATGAGCAGTACTTC. Its protein product is CASSGTSGRRNNEQYF. The chain employs TRBV5-4 and TRBJ2-5; TRBD2 aligns across 14 bases. V was clipped by 5 bases and J by 11 bases; unmatched bases: 14. There are 16 residues in the CDR3. The germline V gene encodes CDR1 SGHNT and CDR2 YYREEE (reference sequence).

This clonotype appeared a few times. This chain connects TRBV18 to TRBJ1-1, with a weak D call TRBD1 (5 bases). Germline V CDR1 and CDR2: KGHSH, LQKENI. V was pared by 2 bases and J by 1 base, with 11 bases between. The CDR3 loop spans 15 amino acids. The CDR3 DNA sequence: TGTGCCAGCTCACCAGGGGCGGGGGGGAACACTGAAGCTTTCTTT. Translation gives CASSPGAGGNTEAFF. Using reference TRBV18 and TRBJ1-1 for the parts outside the CDR3, the full variable domain is NAGVMQNPRHLVRRRGQEARLRCSPMKGHSHVYWYRQLPEEGLKFMVYLQKENIIDESGMPKERFSAEFPKEGPSILRIQQVVRGDSAAYFCASSPGAGGNTEAFFGQGTRLTVV.

This clonotype appeared once. The chain links TRBV10-3 to TRBJ2-4; either TRBD1 or TRBD2 may fit D (5 bases each). V lost 6 bases and J lost 0, with 9 bases in between. CDR3 length: 14 amino acids. Germline-derived CDR1 and CDR2 are ENHRY and SYGVKD. The chain's CDR3 is CAISTGTAKNIQYF. In nucleotides, the CDR3 is TGTGCCATCAGCACCGGGACAGCCAAAAACATTCAGTACTTC.

This clonotype was counted many times. The gene calls are TRBV6-1 and TRBJ2-3; D not resolved. This CDR3 comprises 14 residues. Trimming shortened V by 4 bases and J by 0 bases, and 8 bases separated the two germline ends. Looked up from germline, CDR1 is MNHNS and CDR2 is SASEGT. CDR3 amino acids: CASSGTSSTDTQYF. The CDR3 DNA reads as TGTGCCAGCAGTGGGACCTCTAGCACAGATACGCAGTATTTT.

This clonotype occurred a few times. This sequence joins TRBV10-3 and TRBJ2-7; D is uncertain. The CDR3 is made up of 13 amino acids. Trimming shortened V by 2 bases and J by 2 bases, and 7 bases separated the two germline ends. Germline CDR1 reads ENHRY; CDR2 reads SYGVKD. As DNA, the CDR3 is TGTGCCATCAGTGAGACAGATGCCTACGAGCAGTACTTC. Its translation is CAISETDAYEQYF.

This clonotype showed up just once. At one of its ends the junction is not consistent with the germline gene, which may arise from a read error. The chain recombines TRBV5-1 with TRBJ2-2, with D possibly being TRBD1 (6 bases). The CDR3 is 15 amino acids. The germline V gene has CDR1 SGHRS and CDR2 YFSETQ. The CDR3 here is CTSSTTGPNTGELFF. CDR3 sequence (DNA): TGCACCAGCAGCACCACAGGGCCGAACACCGGGGAGCTGTTTTTT.

With regard to this clonotype: A clone one base away is much larger, so this may be a read error. The V gene is TRBV7-6, the J gene TRBJ1-2, with 8 bases aligning to TRBD1. Germline trimming cut 1 base from V and 6 bases from J; bases unmatched to any gene: 7. Looked up from germline, CDR1 is SGHVS and CDR2 is FNYEAQ. This CDR3 contains 15 residues. CDR3 DNA sequence: TGTGCCAGCAGCTTAGGTGACAGGGGCTACGATGGCTACACCTTC. Translated, it gives CASSLGDRGYDGYTF.